Shown below are 13 T cell receptor beta chains from a single sample sequenced in a study of blood T cell repertoires in COVID-19. TCRdb's copy holds only in-frame clones and misses some; the assay was immunoSEQ multiplex PCR. The repertoire holds 330,000 or so clones, 88% seen once, with under 1.2% in the top ten. Sequenced material: PBMCs or T cells enriched from blood (not recorded which). Receptors were obtained from a woman aged 25 to 39 who had been exposed to COVID-19.

The genes are TRBV28 and TRBJ1-1; D perhaps matches TRBD1 (5 bases). This CDR3 contains 13 residues. The germline V gene encodes CDR1 MDHEN and CDR2 SYDVKM. With 4 bases removed from V and 3 bases from J, the gap between germline ends came to 9 bases. The CDR3 DNA reads TGTGCCAGCAGTTCCGGACAACACACTGAAGCTTTCTTT. The encoded protein is CASSSGQHTEAFF.

The chain uses TRBV14 and TRBJ2-7; the match to TRBD1 covers 9 bases. The CDR3 length is 15 residues. The germline V gene encodes CDR1 SGHDN and CDR2 FVKESK. V was pared by 4 bases and J by 2 bases, with 6 bases of the junction left unmatched. CDR3 nucleotide sequence: TGTGCCAGCAGCCCCTCCGGGACAGGGACCTACGAGCAGTACTTC. It is translated as CASSPSGTGTYEQYF. The whole variable domain, remainder taken from reference TRBV14 and TRBJ2-7, is EAGVTQFPSHSVIEKGQTVTLRCDPISGHDNLYWYRRVMGKEIKFLLHFVKESKQDESGMPNNRFLAERTGGTYSTLKVQPAELEDSGVYFCASSPSGTGTYEQYFGPGTRLTVT.

This chain connects TRBV9 to TRBJ2-2, with a possible D match to TRBD2 (6 bases). The CDR3 spans 12 residues. Germline CDR1 SGDLS, CDR2 YYNGEE. V lost 10 bases and J 6 bases, leaving 13 bases between the germline ends. The CDR3 sequence is CASEGMAGELFF. The CDR3 DNA is TGTGCCTCGGAGGGGATGGCCGGGGAGCTGTTTTTT.

The chain joins TRBV28 to TRBJ1-5; TRBD1 agrees at 10 bases. The CDR3 totals 15 residues. The trim removed 6 bases at V and 4 bases at J, leaving 6 bases unmatched. The germline V gene encodes CDR1 MDHEN and CDR2 SYDVKM. The CDR3 loop is CASSLEDRGNQPQHF. The CDR3 DNA follows: TGTGCCAGCAGCCTCGAGGACAGGGGGAATCAGCCCCAGCATTTT.

The chain couples TRBV7-6 to TRBJ2-7; 12 nucleotides align to TRBD2. Trimming at V came to 5 bases and at J to 3 bases, leaving 5 bases not matched to a gene. This CDR3 spans 15 amino acids. Germline V lookup: CDR1 SGHVS, CDR2 FNYEAQ. CDR3 residues: CASSDGLAGRYEQYF. CDR3 nucleotides: TGTGCCAGCAGCGACGGACTAGCGGGGCGCTACGAGCAGTACTTC.

This chain links TRBV24-1 with TRBJ2-1; 11 bases agree with TRBD1. The CDR3 sequence is 18 residues long. The germline V gene encodes CDR1 KGHDR and CDR2 SFDVKD. V lost 4 bases and J lost 0; bases outside the gene matches: 7. CDR3 residues: CATSDTLGTGGSYNEQFF. In DNA form, the CDR3 reads TGTGCCACCAGTGACACCCTCGGGACAGGGGGCTCCTACAATGAGCAGTTCTTC.

This sequence joins TRBV28 and TRBJ1-5; tentative D call: TRBD1 (6 bases). This CDR3 has 13 residues. The germline V and J ends were trimmed by 7 bases and 4 bases, with 11 bases remaining between them. In germline, CDR1 is MDHEN, CDR2 SYDVKM. The CDR3 sequence is CASTDSRNQPQHF. The CDR3 DNA reads TGTGCCAGCACGGACAGTCGGAATCAGCCCCAGCATTTT.

This clone was counted only a few times. This chain joins TRBV10-1 and TRBJ2-2, with D possibly TRBD2 on 5 matching bases. CDR1 is WNHNN, CDR2 SYGVQD, per germline (reference sequence). V shed 5 bases and J shed 2 bases, with 6 bases lying between them. CDR3 length: 13 amino acids. Here the CDR3 reads CASSRTNTGELFF. CDR3 sequence (DNA): TGCGCCAGCAGTCGGACTAACACCGGGGAGCTGTTTTTT.

V and J are TRBV3-1 (or the pseudogene TRBV3-2) and TRBJ2-1; D is possibly TRBD2 (5 bases). CDR1 is LGHDT, CDR2 YNNKEL, per germline (reference sequence). Trimming left V 4 bases short and J 4 bases short, with 14 bases between. The CDR3 is 15 residues long. CDR3 sequence reads: CASSLTRTVYNEQFF. Written as DNA, the CDR3 is TGTGCCAGCAGCCTAACCCGGACTGTATACAATGAGCAGTTCTTC.

This clone was recorded only once. The chain uses TRBV30 and TRBJ2-7; 7 bases fit TRBD2. The CDR3 is 14 residues long. With 1 base clipped from V and 3 bases from J, the junction kept 6 bases outside the gene matches. Germline values: CDR1 GTSNPN, CDR2 SVGIG (reference sequence). For the CDR3, the DNA is TGTGCCTGGAGTGGTGCGCTAGCGGACTACGAGCAGTACTTC. Translating it yields CAWSGALADYEQYF.

The V and J genes are TRBV18 and TRBJ2-1; 12 nucleotides agree with TRBD2. The V gene end was trimmed by 6 bases and the J gene end by 8 bases; junction bases not matched to a gene: 14. The length of the CDR3 is 17 residues. Germline V CDR1 and CDR2: KGHSH, LQKENI. CDR3 residues: CASSPFLLAGGVDEQFF. The CDR3 coding sequence is TGTGCCAGCTCCCCCTTTCTACTAGCGGGAGGTGTGGATGAGCAGTTCTTC.

The chain combines TRBV5-1 with TRBJ2-3; 7 bases agree with TRBD2. This CDR3 has 14 residues. Germline values: CDR1 SGHRS, CDR2 YFSETQ. The CDR3 spells CAASGGSSTDTQYF. The CDR3 coding sequence is TGCGCAGCTTCCGGGGGGTCTAGCACAGATACGCAGTATTTT.

The rearrangement links TRBV29-1 to TRBJ1-1, with D unclear. V lost 8 bases and J lost 4, with 17 bases in between. CDR3 length equals 13 residues. Germline V CDR1 and CDR2: SQVTM, ANQGSEA. Here the CDR3 reads CSPRGPSTTEAFF. The CDR3 DNA reads as TGCAGCCCCCGAGGCCCATCGACCACTGAAGCTTTCTTT.